These 15 T cell receptor beta chains originate from one sample sequenced in a study of T cell changes during pregnancy in multiple sclerosis. Clones were read by immunoSEQ multiplex PCR, and TCRdb kept only the in-frame ones, dropping some. The sample records over 15,000 clones, 84% being singletons. The sample was CD8+ T cells from peripheral blood mononuclear cells, taken in the second trimester of pregnancy. These receptors all come from a female donor in good health, enrolled as a control in a pregnancy study.

The CDR3 spells CASSFNGPVRQIGSWYEQYF. As DNA, the CDR3 is TGTGCCAGCAGCTTTAATGGGCCCGTTCGTCAGATCGGGAGCTGGTACGAGCAGTACTTC. This chain connects TRBV5-4 to TRBJ2-7, with a tentative D call TRBD2 (6 bases). The V gene's germline CDR1 is SGHNT and CDR2 YYREEE (reference sequence). This CDR3 contains 20 residues. Trimming pared 2 bases from V and 4 bases from J, leaving 31 bases between.

This clone was observed a single time. The chain employs TRBV9 and TRBJ1-5; perhaps TRBD1 as D (5 bases). This CDR3 contains 14 residues. V was trimmed by 3 bases and J by 6 bases, leaving 13 bases between them. Per germline, CDR1 SGDLS and CDR2 YYNGEE. Here the CDR3 reads CASSDSGGFQPQHF. CDR3 nucleotides: TGTGCCAGCAGCGACTCTGGGGGGTTTCAGCCCCAGCATTTT.

The genes are TRBV9 and TRBJ2-7; the D gene is possibly TRBD2 (5 bases). Trimming pared 3 bases from V and 5 bases from J, leaving 12 bases between. This CDR3 has 13 amino acids. Germline V gives CDR1 SGDLS, CDR2 YYNGEE. The chain's CDR3 is CASSERVGDEQYF. The CDR3 region has the DNA TGTGCCAGCAGCGAGAGGGTTGGGGACGAGCAGTACTTC.

This chain joins TRBV5-1 and TRBJ2-7; maybe TRBD1 (7 bases). Looked up from germline, CDR1 is SGHRS and CDR2 is YFSETQ. CDR3 length: 16 residues. V was pared by 0 bases and J by 0 bases, with 13 bases between. CDR3 nucleotide sequence: TGCGCCAGCAGCTTGGCCGGGAGACAGGGCTCCTACGAGCAGTACTTC. Translated, it gives CASSLAGRQGSYEQYF.

By proportion, this clone is medium-sized. This chain uses TRBV4-3 with TRBJ1-6; 7 bases map to TRBD1. The CDR3 is 15 residues long. Germline CDR1 is LGHNA and CDR2 is YSLEER. V lost 4 bases, J lost 8 bases, and 8 bases stayed unmatched. In DNA, the CDR3 is TGCGCCAGCAGCCCTAGACAGGGAATTTATTCACCCCTCCACTTT. Protein product: CASSPRQGIYSPLHF.

The chain recombines TRBV6-5 with TRBJ2-7; the D is unclear. Trimming stripped 5 bases from V and 2 bases from J, with 4 bases between. Looked up from germline, CDR1 is MNHEY and CDR2 is SVGAGI. The CDR3 length is 11 residues. CDR3: CASSDTYEQYF. The DNA for the CDR3 is TGTGCCAGCAGTGACACCTACGAGCAGTACTTC.

This clone was counted a few times. V and J are TRBV7-9 and TRBJ1-5; no definite D call. CDR3 length equals 12 residues. Germline V gene lookup returns CDR1 SEHNR and CDR2 FQNEAQ (reference sequence). V gave up 3 bases and J gave up 6 bases, with 6 bases separating them. The CDR3 here is CASSFSFQPQHF. The DNA of the CDR3 is TGTGCCAGCAGCTTCTCTTTTCAGCCCCAGCATTTT.

The chain is built from TRBV27 and TRBJ1-5; 10 nucleotides line up with TRBD1. Unmatched junction bases numbered 4, after V lost 3 bases and J lost 11 bases. There are 13 residues in the CDR3. Germline V gene sequence: CDR1 MNHEY, CDR2 SMNVEV (reference sequence). The CDR3 DNA is TGTGCCAGCAGTTTGGGACAGGGGACAGCCCAGCATTTT. Protein product: CASSLGQGTAQHF.

CDR3 amino acids: CATSSGQSGTEAFF. The CDR3 DNA follows: TGTGCCACCAGCAGCGGTCAGTCGGGCACTGAAGCTTTCTTT. The V gene is TRBV15, the J gene TRBJ1-1; D call uncertain. Deletions cut 3 bases from V and 4 bases from J, with 12 bases between. This CDR3 region has 14 residues. CDR1 LNHNV and CDR2 YYDKDF come from the germline V gene (reference sequence).

As concerns this clone: At one end the junction does not follow the germline gene, possibly because of a read error. The sample contains more than one DNA sequence encoding this CDR3. This chain uses TRBV4-3 with TRBJ1-2; tentatively, D is TRBD1 (6 bases). Germline V gene data show CDR1 as LGHNA and CDR2 as YSLEER. This CDR3 contains 15 residues. The CDR3, as DNA: TGCGCCAGCAGCCACTCTGCGGGGGGGCTGAATGGCTATACCTTC. Translation gives CASSHSAGGLNGYTF.

The chain uses TRBV6-1 and TRBJ2-1, with no clear D. Trimming stripped 5 bases from V and 4 bases from J, with 15 bases between. The germline V gene has CDR1 MNHNS and CDR2 SASEGT. CDR3 length equals 15 residues. The CDR3 spells CASSHLDDPYNEQFF. The CDR3 nucleotides read TGTGCCAGCAGTCACCTAGACGACCCTTACAATGAGCAGTTCTTC.

The chain recombines TRBV9 with TRBJ2-2, with 16 bases lining up with TRBD2. With 4 bases clipped from V and 5 bases from J, the junction kept 5 bases outside the gene matches. The CDR3 is 17 amino acids. Per the germline V gene, CDR1 is SGDLS and CDR2 is YYNGEE. The DNA of the CDR3 is TGTGCCAGCAGCTCCGGGACTAGCGGGGGGGTGACCGGGGAGCTGTTTTTT. Translation gives CASSSGTSGGVTGELFF.

V and J are TRBV5-6 and TRBJ2-1; no reliable D call. V was shortened by 4 bases and J by 4 bases, with 6 bases between the two germline ends. The CDR3 sequence is 12 residues long. Germline values: CDR1 SGHDT, CDR2 YYEEEE. The CDR3 sequence is CASSASYNEQFF. The DNA for the CDR3 is TGTGCCAGCAGCGCGTCGTACAATGAGCAGTTCTTC.

The CDR3 sequence: CASGQGSHSTQYF. CDR3 DNA: TGTGCCAGCGGACAGGGCTCGCACAGCACGCAGTATTTT. The V call is TRBV2, the J call TRBJ2-3; 8 bases line up with TRBD1. V lost 8 bases, J lost 9 bases, and 10 bases stayed unmatched. Germline lookup yields CDR1 SNHLY and CDR2 FYNNEI. The CDR3 covers 13 residues.

This clone was found a few times. V gene TRBV6-6 combines with J gene TRBJ2-3; TRBD2 matches 9 bases. The CDR3 is made up of 16 amino acids. Germline CDR1 is MNHNY and CDR2 is SVGAGI (reference sequence). The junction had 9 bases not matched to a gene; V was cut back by 6 bases and J by 2 bases. The CDR3 DNA is TGTGCCAGCAGCCTCGGGACTAGCCTCAACACAGATACGCAGTATTTT. Translating gives CASSLGTSLNTDTQYF.